A single sample gave rise to the 26 T cell receptor beta chains below, sequenced in a study of blood T cell repertoires in COVID-19. Assay: immunoSEQ multiplex PCR; the TCRdb copy retains only in-frame clones and omits some. The repertoire consists of 200,000 to 250,000 clones, with 83% occurring once and the leading ten covering about 1.3%. Sequenced sample: peripheral blood. These receptors originate from a young woman with COVID-19, enrolled during active disease.

This chain joins TRBV9 and TRBJ1-4; TRBD1 matches 7 bases. V dropped 4 bases and J dropped 5; count of bases not matched to a gene: 11. CDR1 and CDR2 (germline): SGDLS, YYNGEE. The CDR3 runs 16 residues. CDR3 sequence reads: CASSKTGQALNEKLFF. The CDR3 bases are TGTGCCAGCAGCAAGACTGGACAGGCTTTGAATGAAAAACTGTTTTTT. The complete variable domain, with remaining parts taken from reference TRBV9 and TRBJ1-4, reads DSGVTQTPKHLITATGQRVTLRCSPRSGDLSVYWYQQSLDQGLQFLIQYYNGEERAKGNILERFSAQQFPDLHSELNLSSLELGDSALYFCASSKTGQALNEKLFFGSGTQLSVL.

The J gene is TRBJ2-7, the V gene TRBV4-3; weak D call: TRBD2 (6 bases). Trimming removed 4 bases from V and 1 base from J, with 11 bases in between. This CDR3 spans 14 amino acids. Germline V lookup: CDR1 LGHNA, CDR2 YSLEER. In nucleotides, the CDR3 is TGCGCCAGCAGCCCGGGAGTTACATCCTACGAGCAGTACTTC. Translating gives CASSPGVTSYEQYF.

The chain is built from TRBV19 and TRBJ1-2, with TRBD1 identical over 7 bases. The junction had 13 bases not matched to a gene; V was cut back by 9 bases and J by 3 bases. From germline, CDR1 is LNHDA and CDR2 SQIVND (reference sequence). The CDR3 runs 15 residues. The CDR3 is CASSEGATIHYGYTF. The DNA for the CDR3 is TGTGCCAGCTCCGAGGGGGCGACAATCCACTATGGCTACACCTTC. Based on the CDR3 plus reference TRBV19 and TRBJ1-2, the full variable domain is DGGITQSPKYLFRKEGQNVTLSCEQNLNHDAMYWYRQDPGQGLRLIYYSQIVNDFQKGDIAEGYSVSREKKESFPLTVTSAQKNPTAFYLCASSEGATIHYGYTFGSGTRLTVV.

This sequence joins TRBV7-8 and TRBJ1-4; a weak D match, TRBD1 (5 bases). V lost 6 bases and J 2 bases, leaving 10 bases between the germline ends. The CDR3 is 14 residues long. Germline V gene data show CDR1 as SGHVS and CDR2 as FQNEAQ. The CDR3 DNA follows: TGTGCCAGCAGAAGGGGTTCCACTAATGAAAAACTGTTTTTT. Protein product: CASRRGSTNEKLFF.

This clone was picked up one time. The chain is built from TRBV4-3 and TRBJ1-5; maybe TRBD1 (5 bases). The ends were cut back, 1 base at V and 4 bases at J, with 11 bases in the middle. The CDR3 runs 15 residues. Germline-derived CDR1 and CDR2 are LGHNA and YSLEER. CDR3 region: CASSQVRGRNQPQHF. For the CDR3, the DNA is TGCGCCAGCAGCCAAGTTCGGGGGAGAAATCAGCCCCAGCATTTT.

This clone was counted once. This chain joins TRBV24-1 and TRBJ1-4, with 7 bases aligning to TRBD1. The J segment lost 4 bases and the V segment lost 7 bases, leaving 2 bases of the junction unmatched. The CDR3 sequence is 13 residues long. CDR1 is KGHDR and CDR2 is SFDVKD in the germline V gene. The CDR3 protein is CATSRQGNEKLFF. CDR3 DNA sequence: TGTGCCACCAGCCGACAGGGTAATGAAAAACTGTTTTTT.

The rearrangement links TRBV27 to TRBJ2-2; 9 nucleotides align to TRBD1. Germline V gene lookup returns CDR1 MNHEY and CDR2 SMNVEV (reference sequence). This CDR3 contains 16 residues. J lost 4 bases, V lost 5 bases, and 8 bases had no gene match. DNA for the CDR3: TGTGCCAGCAGTATCTTACAGGGGGCCATCACCGGGGAGCTGTTTTTT. It translates to CASSILQGAITGELFF.

The chain combines TRBV19 with TRBJ1-6; D is unclear. The V gene's germline CDR1 is LNHDA and CDR2 SQIVND (reference sequence). The CDR3 is 15 amino acids. Trimming removed 4 bases at V and 10 bases at J, with 17 bases between. CDR3: CASSNEQTGRSPLHF. The CDR3 nucleotides read TGTGCCAGTAGTAACGAGCAGACGGGGAGGTCACCCCTCCACTTT.

The rearrangement links TRBV19 to TRBJ1-1; unclear D gene. This CDR3 comprises 15 residues. CDR1 and CDR2 from the germline V gene are LNHDA and SQIVND (reference sequence). V lost 7 bases and J 4 bases, leaving 19 bases between the germline ends. CDR3 loop: CASTRTGGSGTEAFF. CDR3 DNA: TGTGCCAGTACCAGAACGGGAGGGTCGGGCACTGAAGCTTTCTTT.

The chain combines TRBV9 with TRBJ2-3; D perhaps matches TRBD1 (7 bases). The CDR3 is 15 amino acids. V lost 3 bases, J lost 3 bases, and 14 bases lay in between. The V gene's germline CDR1 is SGDLS and CDR2 YYNGEE. The CDR3 reads CASSAGQGGTDTQYF. The CDR3 DNA reads as TGTGCCAGCAGCGCCGGGCAGGGGGGTACAGATACGCAGTATTTT.

V gene TRBV21-1 combines with J gene TRBJ2-7; the table calls TRBD2, which could not be checked here. TRBV21-1 is reported as a pseudogene. The CDR3 sequence is 14 residues long. CDR3 sequence (DNA): TGTGCCAGCAGCAAAAGACTGCGGCCAAAAAAGCAGTACTTC. Its translation: CASSKRLRPKKQYF.

V and J are TRBV7-9 and TRBJ1-2; D unresolved. The V end was cut by 2 bases, the J end by 6 bases, with 7 bases between. Germline CDR1 reads SEHNR; CDR2 reads FQNEAQ (reference sequence). This CDR3 comprises 12 residues. In nucleotides, the CDR3 is TGTGCCAGCAGCTTAATGTCAGATGGCTACACCTTC. It specifies CASSLMSDGYTF.

The chain carries TRBV3-1 (or the pseudogene TRBV3-2) and TRBJ2-7; 11 positions agree with TRBD1. Germline assignment: CDR1 LGHDT and CDR2 YNNKEL (reference sequence). Trimming at V came to 3 bases and at J to 3 bases, leaving 4 bases not matched to a gene. The CDR3 spans 15 residues. The CDR3 loop reads CASSHLDRGLYEQYF. In DNA form, the CDR3 reads TGTGCCAGCAGCCATTTGGACAGGGGGCTCTACGAGCAGTACTTC.

V is TRBV2 and J is TRBJ2-3; tentatively, D is TRBD2 (6 bases). Deletions cut 6 bases from V and 3 bases from J, with 13 bases between. The CDR3 covers 14 residues. Germline CDR1 reads SNHLY; CDR2 reads FYNNEI. CDR3 sequence reads: CASRMWRETDTQYF. The DNA for the CDR3 is TGTGCCAGCAGGATGTGGAGGGAAACAGATACGCAGTATTTT. The whole variable domain, remainder taken from reference TRBV2 and TRBJ2-3, is EPEVTQTPSHQVTQMGQEVILRCVPISNHLYFYWYRQILGQKVEFLVSFYNNEISEKSEIFDDQFSVERPDGSNFTLKIRSTKLEDSAMYFCASRMWRETDTQYFGPGTRLTVL.

The chain carries TRBV5-6 and TRBJ2-4; TRBD2 matches at 7 bases. Germline V gene data show CDR1 as SGHDT and CDR2 as YYEEEE. Trimming removed 2 bases from V and 1 base from J; junction bases left unmatched: 3. The CDR3 is made up of 15 amino acids. The CDR3 DNA follows: TGTGCCAGCAGCTTCGGGGGGAGGGCCAAAAACATTCAGTACTTC. Its protein is CASSFGGRAKNIQYF.

This chain connects TRBV18 to TRBJ2-3, with 8 nucleotides matching TRBD2. CDR3 size: 17 residues. V trimming: 3 bases; J trimming: 0 bases; junction bases outside the gene matches: 8. Germline loops: CDR1 KGHSH, CDR2 LQKENI. The CDR3 reads CASSPYTSGLSTDTQYF. CDR3 nucleotide sequence: TGTGCCAGCTCACCCTATACTAGCGGTCTAAGCACAGATACGCAGTATTTT.

This rearrangement joins TRBV5-5 to TRBJ1-5; 8 bases line up with TRBD1. The CDR3 runs 17 residues. The germline V gene has CDR1 SGHKS and CDR2 YYEKEE (reference sequence). Losses at the gene ends were 4 bases for V and 0 bases for J; bases not matched to a gene: 9. The CDR3 sequence is CASSPGTGDYSNQPQHF. In DNA form, the CDR3 reads TGTGCCAGCAGCCCGGGGACAGGCGATTATAGCAATCAGCCCCAGCATTTT.

The CDR3 bases are TGTGCCAGCAGCGAACAGCCTGGAAACACCATATATTTT. Amino acids: CASSEQPGNTIYF. The rearrangement joins TRBV9 to TRBJ1-3, with D uncertain. The CDR3 is 13 residues long. The germline V and J ends were trimmed by 3 bases and 2 bases, with 6 bases remaining between them. Germline values: CDR1 SGDLS, CDR2 YYNGEE.

The chain carries TRBV12-2 and TRBJ1-3; the DNA was not used to check the table's D call, TRBD1. TRBV12-2 is termed a pseudogene. The CDR3 covers 15 residues. CDR3 nucleotide sequence: TGTGCAAGTCGCTTGTCACAGGGAACTGGAAACACCATATATTTT. This codes for CASRLSQGTGNTIYF.

The chain links TRBV11-2 to TRBJ1-1, with unresolved D. CDR3 length: 13 residues. V lost 4 bases and J lost 2, with 8 bases in between. Germline V gives CDR1 SGHAT, CDR2 FQNNGV. The CDR3 bases are TGTGCCAGCAGCTACCGGGAAAACACTGAAGCTTTCTTT. Protein sequence: CASSYRENTEAFF.

The chain has TRBV14 and TRBJ2-1; no reliable D call. The CDR3 runs 15 residues. Trimming took off 4 bases at V and 4 bases at J, with 14 bases between the two ends. CDR1 is SGHDN, CDR2 FVKESK, per germline. The chain's CDR3 is CASSLYRSLYNEQFF. In nucleotides, the CDR3 is TGTGCCAGCAGCCTTTATAGAAGCCTTTACAATGAGCAGTTCTTC. The full variable domain, in which reference TRBV14 and TRBJ2-1 provide the parts outside the CDR3, is EAGVTQFPSHSVIEKGQTVTLRCDPISGHDNLYWYRRVMGKEIKFLLHFVKESKQDESGMPNNRFLAERTGGTYSTLKVQPAELEDSGVYFCASSLYRSLYNEQFFGPGTRLTVL.

J is TRBJ2-1 and V is TRBV27; D perhaps matches TRBD2 (5 bases). The CDR3 is 13 residues long. Germline lookup yields CDR1 MNHEY and CDR2 SMNVEV (reference sequence). Trimming pared 3 bases from V and 8 bases from J, leaving 11 bases between. Written as DNA, the CDR3 is TGTGCCAGCAGTTTCAGCAGGACTTATGAGCAGTTCTTC. It translates to CASSFSRTYEQFF.

The rearrangement links TRBV6-6 to TRBJ1-4; TRBD1 might be the D (5 bases). Trimming left V 2 bases short and J 8 bases short, with 9 bases between. The CDR3 runs to 13 residues. Germline loops: CDR1 MNHNY, CDR2 SVGAGI (reference sequence). The CDR3, as DNA: TGTGCCAGCAGTTACATCCAGGGAGAAAAACTGTTTTTT. Translation gives CASSYIQGEKLFF.

This rearrangement joins TRBV6-2 or TRBV6-3 to TRBJ1-1; tentatively, D is TRBD1 (6 bases). Germline CDR1 and CDR2: MNHEY and SVGEGT. This CDR3 is 18 amino acids long. Trimming removed 0 bases at V and 3 bases at J, with 20 bases between. DNA for the CDR3: TGTGCCAGCAGTTACTCGGGCAGGGGTCTGAGTAGTTACACTGAAGCTTTCTTT. Its protein product is CASSYSGRGLSSYTEAFF.

This chain's CDR3 is CASSSLSGANVLTF. For the CDR3, the DNA is TGTGCCAGCAGTTCCCTCTCTGGGGCCAACGTCCTGACTTTC. The chain is built from TRBV28 and TRBJ2-6; D ambiguous. Trimming pared 4 bases from V and 0 bases from J, leaving 4 bases between. The CDR3 sequence is 14 residues long. Germline-derived CDR1 and CDR2 are MDHEN and SYDVKM.

The chain combines TRBV9 with TRBJ1-4; D possibly corresponds to TRBD1 (5 bases). CDR1 SGDLS and CDR2 YYNGEE come from the germline V gene. CDR3 length: 16 amino acids. Trimming took 3 bases from V and 7 from J, leaving 19 bases between them. The CDR3 spells CASSAGPGLRGEKLFF. The CDR3, as DNA: TGTGCCAGCAGCGCAGGTCCGGGACTGAGAGGTGAAAAACTGTTTTTT.